This T cell receptor beta chain was captured in a study of T cell repertoires in cytomegalovirus infection (dated by TCRdb to between 2019 and 2020). About the investigation overall: The peptide stimulations were aimed at well-studied HLA-B-restricted epitopes as well as recently identified HLA-C-restricted CMV epitopes, whose presentation resists viral immunomodulation. Donor HLA type was relevant to the analysis, as public TCR beta signatures indicated carriage of CMV infection together with the matching HLA type.

The investigation overall reported the following: Carriers of CMV infection plus the relevant HLA type were discriminated by the cumulative frequency of public TCR beta family members in the study cohort and in an independent roughly 320-donor cohort. In the ex vivo response, HLA-C-restricted CMV-specific TCR beta clonotypes were dominant, and in two of eight donors the single most frequent clonotype came from this HLA-C-restricted group.

The listed sequencing device is Illumina HiSeq 1500. The raw public reads went through TCRdb reprocessing: fastp at Q25, MiXCR clone calling, in-frame beta chains kept. Merged by CDR3 protein, the rows form single entries marked with the most common genes and DNA. The sample includes around 95,000 distinct CDR3 sequences, with 25% to 30% observed a single time. The ten most abundant clones make up roughly 70% of the sample. Reading from cysteine to phenylalanine, the CDR3 counts 15 amino acids. The read is trimmed to its CDR3 DNA, 45 bases read in frame from base 1. V is shortened by 3 bases, J by 0 bases, and the region joining them spans 10 bases. This clonotype showed up just a few times. What this receptor recognizes is not known. Within one base of it there is no much larger clone, and no base qualities were kept. What this sample's treatment or condition label stands for: in vitro stimulation with specific CMV peptide epitopes to enrich CMV-specific T cells.

Sequencing used CD8+ T cells from cultured PBMCs, obtained from culture after CMV antigen stimulation. This TCR derives from a human donor in good health (CMV status not recorded). Some clones in this sample may be carry-over from other donors' samples. Rearrangement joined TRBV12-3 or TRBV12-4 to TRBJ2-3, with no reliable assignment of the D segment. In nucleotides, the sequence is TGTGCCAGCAGTTTGGCGGAGAGGAGCACAGATACGCAGTATTTT. Translated, it reads CASSLAERSTDTQYF.